The 22 T cell receptor delta chains below all came from one sample that was sequenced in a study of gamma-delta T cells after stem cell transplantation. TCRdb processed the RT-PCR reads again with the CATT caller. The sample includes some 490 delta-chain clones, approximately 9.2% of them seen just once. Input material: gamma-delta T cells. Every receptor here comes from a human donor. It is not recorded whose cells these are; they may come from a transplant donor.

Details on this clone: A much larger clonotype is one base distant, so this may be a read error. V is TRDV2 and J is TRDJ1, with TRDD3 matching over 8 bases. V was clipped by 1 base and J by 2 bases; unmatched bases: 17. Germline CDR1 GEAIGNYY, CDR2 EKD. The CDR3 consists of 19 residues. Here the CDR3 DNA reads TGTGCCTGTGACACAGTGGGCCAGGTACCGGGGGATAAGACCGATAAACTCATCTTT. Encoded protein: CACDTVGQVPGDKTDKLIF.

In its sample, this clone was seen once. This could be a read error, since a much larger clone is one nucleotide away. The sample contains more than one DNA sequence encoding this CDR3. This chain links TRDV2 with TRDJ1, with 10 bases matching TRDD3. The CDR3 contains 23 residues. In germline, CDR1 is GEAIGNYY, CDR2 EKD. In nucleotides, the CDR3 is TGTGCTTGTGACTCTTCAAACCTTCCCCGAGTACTGGGGGATTTATTTTACACCGATAAACTCATCTTT. Protein: CACDSSNLPRVLGDLFYTDKLIF.

This clone was recorded a few times. One base separates it from a far larger clone, so it is likely a read error. The sample carries other DNA sequences with the same CDR3. The rearrangement joins TRDV2 to TRDJ1, with 12 bases matching TRDD3. Germline V gene lookup returns CDR1 GEAIGNYY and CDR2 EKD. This CDR3 contains 17 residues. The CDR3 bases are TGTGCCTGTGACAATGTACTGGGGGATACTTACACCGATAAGCTCATCTTT. It is translated as CACDNVLGDTYTDKLIF.

Details on this clone: Given a far larger clone just one base away, this is likely a sequencing read error. The sample has other DNA sequences that encode this CDR3 too. J is TRDJ3 and V is TRDV2; 10 bases align to TRDD3. This CDR3 is 20 amino acids long. The junction had 8 bases not matched to a gene; V was cut back by 0 bases and J by 1 base. The V gene's germline CDR1 is GEAIGNYY and CDR2 EKD. The CDR3 nucleotides are TGTGCCTGTGACACCGTGGGGGGGATACGTCAGTCCTGGGACACCCGACAGATGTTTTTC. Amino acid sequence: CACDTVGGIRQSWDTRQMFF.

On this clone: The protein recorded in TCRdb matches a much larger clone and deviates from this DNA's translation at residue 13, suggesting a read error; the protein here is obtained by translating the DNA. The V and J genes are TRDV2 and TRDJ3; the D gene is possibly TRDD3 (5 bases). The CDR3 length is 18 residues. CDR1 and CDR2 (germline): GEAIGNYY, EKD. This CDR3 is CACDSLKLSSWDARQMFF. DNA of the CDR3: TGTGCCTGTGACTCCCTAAAATTGAGCTCCTGGGACGCCCGACAGATGTTTTTC.

By its share, this clone is medium-sized (0.01 to 0.1%). A read error is the likely source, as a far larger clone sits one nucleotide away. V is TRDV2 and J is TRDJ1, with TRDD3 matching over 8 bases. CDR3 length: 18 amino acids. Germline V gives CDR1 GEAIGNYY, CDR2 EKD. CDR3 coding DNA: TGTGCCTGTGACACCGTAACTGGGGGGCCACCTTACACCGATAAACCCATCTTT. Translation gives CACDTVTGGPPYTDKPIF.

Note on this clone: A read error may explain this, as a much larger clone is one base away. Other DNA variants within this sample encode the same CDR3. The V and J genes are TRDV2 and TRDJ1; 9 nucleotides agree with TRDD3. Germline values: CDR1 GEAIGNYY, CDR2 EKD. With 7 bases clipped from V and 2 bases from J, the junction kept 19 bases outside the gene matches. There are 18 residues in the CDR3. CDR3 coding DNA: TGTGCCTGCGACTCCGTCAACCTGGGGGATCGGGAGACCGATAAACTCATCTTT. As protein: CACDSVNLGDRETDKLIF.

By share, this clone counts as medium-sized. This may arise from a read error, as a much more abundant clone is one base away. V usage is TRDV2 and J usage is TRDJ3, with 8 bases lining up with TRDD3. V dropped 0 bases and J dropped 1; count of bases not matched to a gene: 10. The CDR3 length is 20 residues. Germline CDR1 and CDR2: GEAIGNYY and EKD. The chain's CDR3 is CACDTVRGIRQSWDTRQMFF. DNA of the CDR3: TGTGCCTGTGACACCGTGAGAGGGATACGTCAGTCCTGGGACACCCGACAGATGTTTTTC.

In regard to this clone: With only one base between it and a far larger clone, this is likely a read error. Other DNA sequences in the sample encode the same CDR3. The V call is TRDV2, the J call TRDJ3, with 7 bases identical to TRDD3. V dropped 0 bases and J dropped 1; count of bases not matched to a gene: 26. This CDR3 comprises 25 residues. CDR1 and CDR2 (germline): GEAIGNYY, EKD. CDR3 coding DNA: TGTGCCTGTGACACCGTGAGTGGATGGGGGACCCCACTTCGTTTATCGTCCTGGGACACCCGACAGATGTTTTTC. Encoded protein: CACDTVSGWGTPLRLSSWDTRQMFF.

Comment on this clone: TCRdb lists the protein of a much larger clone for this DNA, which differs at residue 7, so this is likely a read error; the protein given here is translated from the DNA itself. The V gene is TRDV2, the J gene TRDJ1, with 8 bases identical to TRDD3. Trimming removed 2 bases from V and 1 base from J; junction bases left unmatched: 8. This CDR3 has 16 amino acids. CDR1 and CDR2 from the germline V gene are GEAIGNYY and EKD. This chain's CDR3 is CACDILAGGPTDKLIF. CDR3 DNA: TGTGCCTGTGACATTCTGGCTGGGGGACCCACCGATAAACTCATCTTT.

This clone was seen only a few times. A far larger clone is off by one base, so a read error is likely. Other DNA sequences in the same sample also yield this CDR3. The chain combines TRDV2 with TRDJ3; 12 bases map to TRDD3. This CDR3 region has 22 residues. Germline CDR1 GEAIGNYY, CDR2 EKD. In DNA, the CDR3 is TGTGCTTGTGACACAGCTGGGGGATACGGTGATGAAAGCTCCTGGGACACCCGACAGATGTTTTTC. Its protein product is CACDTAGGYGDESSWDTRQMFF.

With regard to this clone: A far larger clone is off by one base, so a read error is likely. Other DNA sequences within the sample encode an identical CDR3. The chain joins TRDV2 to TRDJ2; D perhaps matches TRDD3 (5 bases). Germline V lookup: CDR1 GEAIGNYY, CDR2 EKD. CDR3 length: 17 residues. CDR3 nucleotides: TGTGCCTGTGACAACGTGGACGGGGGCCGCTGGGCAGCACAGCTCTTCTTT. Its protein product is CACDNVDGGRWAAQLFF.

By proportion, this clone is medium-sized (0.01 to 0.1%). J is TRDJ1 and V is TRDV2; 12 nucleotides line up with TRDD3. V gave up 0 bases and J gave up 4 bases; unmatched junction bases: 8. CDR1 and CDR2 (germline): GEAIGNYY, EKD. This CDR3 spans 17 amino acids. CDR3 protein: CACDTLSTGGYLDKLIF. For the CDR3, the DNA is TGTGCCTGTGACACCCTTTCTACTGGGGGATACCTCGATAAACTCATCTTT.

A note on this clone: It may be a read error: a sequence one base away is much more abundant. In the same sample, other DNA sequences code for this CDR3. The rearrangement joins TRDV2 to TRDJ1, with 13 nucleotides matching TRDD3. Germline CDR1 is GEAIGNYY and CDR2 is EKD. Unmatched junction bases numbered 19, after V lost 2 bases and J lost 8 bases. This CDR3 spans 19 amino acids. CDR3 amino acids: CACDKVPGLGDTPYQKLIF. For the CDR3, the DNA is TGTGCCTGTGACAAGGTTCCTGGACTGGGGGATACGCCCTATCAGAAACTCATCTTT.

Worth noting for this clone: A far larger clone is one nucleotide away, so this likely arose from a read error. Other DNA sequences in the same sample also yield this CDR3. V gene TRDV2 combines with J gene TRDJ1, with a weak D call TRDD3 (6 bases). Germline CDR1 GEAIGNYY, CDR2 EKD. This CDR3 comprises 18 residues. V was clipped by 0 bases and J by 0 bases, with 19 bases between them. CDR3 DNA sequence: TGTGCCTGTGACACCGTGCCCCCCCCCGGGGGACACACCGATAAACTCATCTTT. It yields the protein CACDTVPPPGGHTDKLIF.

About this clone: This sequence is one base from a far larger clone and is likely a read error. The sample carries other DNA sequences with the same CDR3. The chain carries TRDV2 and TRDJ1, with TRDD3 as a possible D gene (5 bases). CDR3 length: 16 residues. The V and J ends lost 2 bases and 1 base respectively, with 16 bases between them. From germline, CDR1 is GEAIGNYY and CDR2 EKD. The CDR3 DNA sequence: TGTGCCTGTGACATTCTGACTGGAGGACCCACCGATAAACTCATCTTT. Translating gives CACDILTGGPTDKLIF.

In its sample, this clone was seen a few times. This may arise from a read error, as a much more abundant clone is one base away. Other DNA sequences from this sample encode an identical CDR3 as well. The chain joins TRDV2 to TRDJ1, with 11 bases identical to TRDD3. CDR1 is GEAIGNYY and CDR2 is EKD in the germline V gene. The CDR3 is 17 amino acids. CDR3 bases: TGCGCCTGTGACCTACTGGGGGATAACCCCCTCACCGATAAACTCATCTTT. Translating it yields CACDLLGDNPLTDKLIF.

Sample share makes this clone medium-sized. This chain connects TRDV2 to TRDJ1, with TRDD3 matching over 8 bases. The CDR3 length is 16 residues. Per the germline V gene, CDR1 is GEAIGNYY and CDR2 is EKD. The V segment lost 4 bases and the J segment 0 bases; nucleotides outside the gene matches: 9. CDR3 DNA: TGTGCCTGTGATTTACTGGGGGCTCAGTACACCGATAAACTCATCTTT. It is translated as CACDLLGAQYTDKLIF.

In its sample, this clone is large. This rearrangement joins TRDV2 to TRDJ1; 9 bases align to TRDD3. This CDR3 has 16 residues. V shed 0 bases and J 7 bases; nucleotides not matched to a gene: 11. Germline V gives CDR1 GEAIGNYY, CDR2 EKD. CDR3 DNA: TGTGCCTGTGACACCCTACTGGGGGACCGTCGGGGTAAACTCATCTTT. Residues: CACDTLLGDRRGKLIF.

This clone has only a few counts. TCRdb records a much larger clone's protein for this DNA, with a difference at residue 4 that likely arises from a read error; the protein given is the translation of the DNA. The chain employs TRDV2 and TRDJ1; D is unclear. The CDR3 extends over 16 amino acids. The V end was cut by 5 bases, the J end by 0 bases, with 18 bases between. The germline V gene has CDR1 GEAIGNYY and CDR2 EKD. The CDR3 spells CACGSLNEGNTDKLIF. DNA for the CDR3: TGTGCCTGTGGCAGTCTCAACGAAGGAAACACCGATAAACTCATCTTT.

In its sample, this clone ranks as medium-sized. The chain recombines TRDV2 with TRDJ3; D remains ambiguous. This CDR3 spans 17 amino acids. Looked up from germline, CDR1 is GEAIGNYY and CDR2 is EKD. V was clipped by 1 base and J by 0 bases, with 9 bases between them. CDR3 loop: CACDTVLSSWDTRQMFF. The CDR3 DNA reads as TGTGCCTGTGACACTGTTCTAAGCTCCTGGGACACCCGACAGATGTTTTTC.

Concerning this clone itself: The likely explanation is a read error, given a far larger clone one base away. This sample also contains other DNA sequences that code for the same CDR3. This rearrangement joins TRDV2 to TRDJ1, with D perhaps TRDD3 (5 bases). This CDR3 region has 18 residues. Germline V gene data show CDR1 as GEAIGNYY and CDR2 as EKD. In DNA form, the CDR3 reads TGTGCCTGCGACACCGTGCCCCCCCCCGGGGGTCACACCGATAAACTCATCTTT. It yields the protein CACDTVPPPGGHTDKLIF.